The table lists the clone carrying this T cell receptor (beta chain) with many counts. The antigen is undetermined. Trimming stripped 4 bases from V and 0 bases from J, with 10 bases between. Germline values: CDR1 SGHRS, CDR2 YFSETQ. The CDR3 consists of 14 residues. TCR beta libraries were made by quantitative 5'-RACE with molecular barcodes. TCRdb recomputed calls from the 5' RACE reads with MiXCR, one row per CDR3 protein. The table lists around 250,000 distinct CDR3 sequences, roughly 10% of them singletons. The sample is drawn from a study of CD8 T cells in ankylosing spondylitis. General study findings and limits: Reportedly, matched ankylosing spondylitis synovial fluid was significantly enriched for disease-linked clones. Ankylosing spondylitis blood appeared to carry a characteristic TCR beta motif of several highly homologous variants.

The receptor comes from a male donor with ankylosing spondylitis or in good health (not recorded which). The chain links TRBV5-1 to TRBJ1-2; D is undetermined. Input material: blood, either unsorted or a sorted T cell fraction (not recorded which). The CDR3 sequence: CASSPFPANYGYTF. CDR3 sequence (DNA): TGCGCCAGCAGCCCCTTTCCCGCTAACTATGGCTACACCTTC.